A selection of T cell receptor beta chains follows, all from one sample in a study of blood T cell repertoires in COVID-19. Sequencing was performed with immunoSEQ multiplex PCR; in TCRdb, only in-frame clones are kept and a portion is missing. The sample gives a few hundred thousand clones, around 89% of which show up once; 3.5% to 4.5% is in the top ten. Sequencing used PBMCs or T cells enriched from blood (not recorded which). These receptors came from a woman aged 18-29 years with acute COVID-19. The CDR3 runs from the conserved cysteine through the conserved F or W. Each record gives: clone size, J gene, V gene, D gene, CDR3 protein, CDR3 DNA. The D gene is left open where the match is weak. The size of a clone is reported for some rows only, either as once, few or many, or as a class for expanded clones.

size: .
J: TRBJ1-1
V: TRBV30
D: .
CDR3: CAWTRDTPTPYMNTEAFF
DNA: TGTGCCTGGACAAGGGACACACCAACCCCTTACATGAACACTGAAGCTTTCTTT

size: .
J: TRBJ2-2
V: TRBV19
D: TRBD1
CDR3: CASSSPGTGFAGELFF
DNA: TGTGCCAGTAGTAGCCCCGGGACAGGGTTCGCCGGGGAGCTGTTTTTT

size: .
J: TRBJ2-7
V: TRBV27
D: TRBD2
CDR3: CASSLYPGSGIIYEQYF
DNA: TGTGCCAGCAGTTTATATCCGGGGAGCGGGATAATCTACGAGCAGTACTTC

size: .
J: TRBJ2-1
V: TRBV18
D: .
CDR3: CASSPRGALMQQFF
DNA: TGTGCCAGCTCACCCCGGGGAGCTTTAATGCAGCAGTTCTTC

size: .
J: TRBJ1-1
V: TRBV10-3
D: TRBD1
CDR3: CAIAPTGLAEAFF
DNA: TGTGCCATCGCTCCGACAGGGCTAGCTGAAGCTTTCTTT

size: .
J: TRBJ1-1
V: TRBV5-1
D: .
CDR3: CASSLESGRTEAFF
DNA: TGCGCCAGCAGCTTGGAGTCAGGGAGGACTGAAGCTTTCTTT

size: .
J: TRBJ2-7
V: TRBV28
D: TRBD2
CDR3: CASSSGTSGTSYEQYF
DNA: TGTGCCAGCAGTTCCGGGACTAGCGGGACCTCCTACGAGCAGTACTTC

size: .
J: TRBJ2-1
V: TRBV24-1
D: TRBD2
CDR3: CATSDLQMGREGGPTDEQFF
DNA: TGTGCCACCAGTGATTTGCAAATGGGGAGAGAGGGAGGGCCGACGGATGAGCAGTTCTTC

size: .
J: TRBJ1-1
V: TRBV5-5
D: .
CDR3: CASSFLRDTEAFF
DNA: TGTGCCAGCAGCTTTCTCCGGGACACTGAAGCTTTCTTT

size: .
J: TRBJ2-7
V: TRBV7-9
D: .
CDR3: CASRGVSGDTSEQYF
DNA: TGTGCCAGCAGGGGGGTGTCAGGGGATACTTCCGAGCAGTACTTC

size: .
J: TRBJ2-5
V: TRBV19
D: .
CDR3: CASSVDRLQETQYF
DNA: TGTGCCAGTAGTGTCGACAGGCTTCAAGAGACCCAGTACTTC

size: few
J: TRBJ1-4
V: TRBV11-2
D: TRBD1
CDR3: CASSLGPTGTNEKLFF
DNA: TGTGCCAGCAGCTTGGGCCCGACAGGGACAAATGAAAAACTGTTTTTT

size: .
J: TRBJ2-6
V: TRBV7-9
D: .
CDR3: CASSWATGANVLTF
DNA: TGTGCCAGCAGCTGGGCTACTGGGGCCAACGTCCTGACTTTC

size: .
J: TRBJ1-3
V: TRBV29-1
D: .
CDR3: CSVGGGNSGNTIYF
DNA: TGCAGCGTTGGGGGGGGTAACTCTGGAAACACCATATATTTT

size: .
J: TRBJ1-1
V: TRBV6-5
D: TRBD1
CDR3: CASRRQGEAFF
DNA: TGTGCCAGCCGTCGACAGGGTGAAGCTTTCTTT

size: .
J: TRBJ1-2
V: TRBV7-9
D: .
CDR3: CASSFRAEGDGYTF
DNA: TGTGCCAGCAGCTTCCGGGCAGAGGGAGATGGCTACACCTTC

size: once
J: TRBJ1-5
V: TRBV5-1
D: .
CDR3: CASSLAGGGNQPQHF
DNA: TGCGCCAGCAGCTTGGCCGGGGGTGGCAATCAGCCCCAGCATTTT

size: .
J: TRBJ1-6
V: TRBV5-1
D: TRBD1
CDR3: CASSDGQGNSPLHF
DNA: TGCGCCAGCAGCGATGGACAGGGTAATTCACCCCTCCACTTT

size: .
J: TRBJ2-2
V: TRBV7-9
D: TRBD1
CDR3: CASGLRGLNTGELFF
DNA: TGTGCCAGCGGTTTGAGGGGGCTCAACACCGGGGAGCTGTTTTTT

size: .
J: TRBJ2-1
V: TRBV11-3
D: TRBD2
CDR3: CASSLALALGSYNEQFF
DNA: TGTGCCAGCAGCTTAGCACTAGCGCTCGGATCCTACAATGAGCAGTTCTTC

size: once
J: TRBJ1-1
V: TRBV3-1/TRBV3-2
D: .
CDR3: CASSQEATGAFF
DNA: TGTGCCAGCAGCCAAGAGGCCACGGGAGCTTTCTTT

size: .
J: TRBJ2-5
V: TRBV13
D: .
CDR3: CASTVKGPGETQYF
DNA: TGTGCCAGCACCGTGAAGGGGCCGGGTGAGACCCAGTACTTC

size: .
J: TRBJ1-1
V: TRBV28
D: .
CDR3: CASSFSGTPVNTEAFF
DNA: TGTGCCAGCAGTTTCTCAGGCACCCCGGTCAACACTGAAGCTTTCTTT

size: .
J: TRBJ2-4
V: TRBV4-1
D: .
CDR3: CASSQEYSWAKNIQYF
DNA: TGCGCCAGCAGCCAAGAGTACAGCTGGGCCAAAAACATTCAGTACTTC

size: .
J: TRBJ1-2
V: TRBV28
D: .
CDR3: CAHTRDTANYGYTF
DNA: TGTGCCCACACCCGGGACACCGCTAACTATGGCTACACCTTC

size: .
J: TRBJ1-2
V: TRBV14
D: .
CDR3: CASSQVRGNYGYTF
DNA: TGTGCCAGCAGCCAAGTGCGTGGTAACTATGGCTACACCTTC

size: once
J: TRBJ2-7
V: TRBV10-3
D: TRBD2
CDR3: CAISELAGVNEQYF
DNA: TGTGCCATCAGTGAGCTAGCGGGAGTCAACGAGCAGTACTTC

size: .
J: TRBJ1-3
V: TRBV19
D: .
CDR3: CASSISSWSTGNTIYF
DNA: TGTGCCAGTAGTATATCCTCGTGGAGCACTGGAAACACCATATATTTT

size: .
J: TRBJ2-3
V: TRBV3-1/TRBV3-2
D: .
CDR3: CASSQGQTGTDTQYF
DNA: TGTGCCAGCAGCCAAGGTCAGACGGGTACAGATACGCAGTATTTT

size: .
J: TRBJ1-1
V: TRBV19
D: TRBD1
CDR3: CASRGKGSPEAFF
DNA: TGTGCCAGCAGGGGGAAGGGGAGTCCTGAAGCTTTCTTT

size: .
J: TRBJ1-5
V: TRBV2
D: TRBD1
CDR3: CASRGGAKGNQPQHF
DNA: TGTGCCAGCCGAGGGGGCGCGAAGGGCAATCAGCCCCAGCATTTT

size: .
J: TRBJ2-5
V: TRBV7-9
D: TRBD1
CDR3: CASRERTGGGGETQYF
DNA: TGTGCCAGCAGGGAAAGGACAGGGGGCGGAGGGGAGACCCAGTACTTC

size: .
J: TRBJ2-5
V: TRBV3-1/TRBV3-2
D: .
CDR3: CASSQDLETQYF
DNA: TGTGCCAGCAGCCAAGACCTAGAGACCCAGTACTTC

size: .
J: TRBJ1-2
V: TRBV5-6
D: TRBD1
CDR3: CASSPRTGDGGYTF
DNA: TGTGCCAGCAGCCCACGGACAGGGGACGGCGGCTACACCTTC

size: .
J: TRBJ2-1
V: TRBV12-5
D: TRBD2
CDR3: CASGLVGYGSRLAGGYNEQFF
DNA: TGTGCTAGTGGTTTGGTAGGGTACGGATCCAGACTAGCGGGAGGTTACAATGAGCAGTTCTTC

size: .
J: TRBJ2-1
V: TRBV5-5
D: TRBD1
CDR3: CASSLGPRDSTYNEQFF
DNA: TGTGCCAGCAGCTTGGGGCCCCGGGACAGTACCTACAATGAGCAGTTCTTC

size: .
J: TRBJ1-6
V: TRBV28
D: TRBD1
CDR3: CASSLGQGYSPLHF
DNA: TGTGCCAGCAGTTTGGGACAGGGGTACTCACCCCTCCACTTT

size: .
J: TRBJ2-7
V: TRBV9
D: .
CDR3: CASSVDSPTGTISYEQYF
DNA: TGTGCCAGCAGCGTAGACAGTCCGACCGGGACAATCTCCTACGAGCAGTACTTC

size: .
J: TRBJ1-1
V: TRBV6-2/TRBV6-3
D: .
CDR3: CASSSWGRALNTEAFF
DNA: TGTGCCAGCAGTTCATGGGGGCGGGCGTTGAACACTGAAGCTTTCTTT

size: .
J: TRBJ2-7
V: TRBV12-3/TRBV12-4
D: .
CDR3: CASSYRQAYEQYF
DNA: TGTGCCAGCAGTTATAGACAGGCCTACGAGCAGTACTTC

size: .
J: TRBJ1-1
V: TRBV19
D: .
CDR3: CASSIGIDRPNTEAFF
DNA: TGTGCCAGTAGTATTGGAATTGACAGACCAAACACTGAAGCTTTCTTT

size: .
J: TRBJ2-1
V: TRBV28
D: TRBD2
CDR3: CASSSPKTSGYNEQFF
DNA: TGTGCCAGCAGTTCACCTAAGACTAGCGGTTACAATGAGCAGTTCTTC